The count of the clone carrying this T cell receptor (beta chain) is one. The sample belongs to a study of blood T cell repertoires in COVID-19. Study overall: Acute-phase and convalescent COVID-19 samples originated in the United States, Italy and Spain. PBMCs, B-cell-depleted T cells, or T cells were the source of the cDNA or gDNA that made up the material.

CDR3 size: 14 residues. CDR1 and CDR2 from the germline V gene are SGHAT and FQNNGV. Trimming took 4 bases from V and 2 from J; bases not matched to a gene: 3. In the authors' workflow: Counts of nucleated cells, estimated from reference gene primer amplification, were obtained. The repertoire was sequenced with immunoSEQ multiplex PCR; TCRdb's copy has only in-frame clones and lacks some. That table gives V, J and clone size, and the DNA gave D and trimming. The sample shows approximately 63,000 clones, 90% to 95% of them seen only once. This clonotype originated in a human donor in a cohort sampled during active COVID-19. This rearrangement joins TRBV11-2 to TRBJ2-7; the match to TRBD2 covers 9 bases. Sequenced: peripheral blood. The CDR3 is CASSSVAGAYEQYF. The CDR3 DNA reads TGTGCCAGCAGCTCCGTAGCGGGAGCCTACGAGCAGTACTTC.